This T cell receptor (beta chain) was identified during a study of blood T cell dynamics during melanoma immunotherapy. Study at large: Standard first-line treatment here was pembrolizumab or nivolumab plus ipilimumab in metastatic melanoma.

This clone came up a few times. Trimming left V 7 bases short and J 0 bases short, with 7 bases between. The CDR3 totals 13 residues. Germline loops: CDR1 MNHNY, CDR2 SVGAGI (reference sequence). Assay used: immunoSEQ multiplex PCR; TCRdb lists only in-frame clones, some missing. Of about 12,000 clones listed, about 90% are singletons. The time point is: week 3, after first cycle of checkpoint inhibitor. Samples come from before therapy and from week 3 after the first blockade cycle. Prior systemic cancer therapy, immunosuppressant use and other active malignancies excluded patients. The J gene is TRBJ1-5, the V gene TRBV6-6; D may be TRBD1 (5 bases). The sequencing used effector memory CD8+ T cells from blood, collected from a patient treated with checkpoint blockade. This receptor was identified in a human donor with melanoma. The CDR3 protein is CASKGYSNQPQHF. As DNA, the CDR3 is TGTGCCAGCAAGGGGTATAGCAATCAGCCCCAGCATTTT.